This TCR beta chain was retrieved from a study of T cell responses to AZD1222 COVID-19 vaccine (dated by TCRdb to the early 2020s). About the study as a whole: Because spike-specific TCR depth and breadth did not differ between the two schedules, AZD1222 recipients who got a second dose at roughly 4 weeks were pooled with those who got a second dose at roughly 12 weeks. A total of about 230 trial participants underwent TCR sequencing, of whom some 210 received two doses of AZD1222 and about 25 received two doses of the MenACWY control vaccine. Trial participants were enrolled by age into subgroups of 18-55, 56-69 and 70-plus years, and around 140, 26 and 57 TCR-sequenced participants, respectively, were included in these subgroups. The research as a whole found: Only six or seven AZD1222 recipients were SARS-CoV-2 seropositive at baseline, limiting conclusions about previously exposed vaccinees. Spike-specific TCR breadth and depth rose significantly after two AZD1222 doses compared with day 0 and with MenACWY recipients. The whole spike protein was spanned by vaccine-associated CD4 TCRs, and dominant responses were seen in regions 160-218 and 743-854. Most participants were white British and females outnumbered males, and the authors suggested that clonal diversity may have been underestimated. No day 14 peak-response samples were available, so repertoires were characterized only after the peak T cell response. Nearly half of unique spike-specific TCRs reportedly recognized epitopes outside regions mutated in the B.1.351 and B.1.1.7 variants. In the small 56-69-year group, the increase in depth fell short of significance, most likely because of low power.

The CDR3 regions of human TCRbeta chains were analyzed by immunosequencing. The original methods were these. Repertoire TCRs were matched against a reference library of SARS-CoV-2-specific TCRs generated with the MIRA antigen-specificity platform. Breadth was defined as the fraction of unique TCRs that were SARS-CoV-2-associated, and depth was defined as the fraction of total T cells that were SARS-CoV-2-associated. Each spike-specific TCR was assigned to its reactive spike region and to a CD4 or CD8 class using the MIRA data. Log10-transformed breadth and depth values were compared by one-way ANOVA with Sidak's multiple comparisons tests. TCRdb re-hosts the immuneACCESS table, in-frame sequences only. Its copies lack some clones; in the studies checked, an unresolved V gene accounts for under half of them, and the cause for the rest is not known. Clone size and the V and J calls come from that table; the DNA yielded D and trimming. The sample table shows some 96,000 clones, and approximately 88% are seen once. The top ten clonotypes cover less than 3.5% of the sample.

With regard to this clone: Its antigen remains unidentified. The input lacks base qualities; no much larger clone sits a single base away.

The sample's time point label, decoded: baseline before first vaccination. Samples from vaccinated people were obtained from the UK trials COV001 and COV002, which included a single-blind randomized controlled phase 2/3 trial of AZD1222 (ChAdOx1 nCoV-19) in healthy adults. For TCRbeta chain sequencing, PBMC samples were collected from trial participants at day 0 and at day 28 after the second dose. The material sequenced was peripheral blood, taken on day 0 of AZD1222 vaccination. This TCR derives from an adult in good health.

The CDR3 reads as follows: CASSISGNTEAFF. The DNA reads as follows: TGTGCCAGTAGTATCTCAGGGAACACTGAAGCTTTCTTT. The rearranged segments are TRBV19 and TRBJ1-1; the D gene cannot be resolved reliably. CDR1 is given as LNHDA and CDR2 as SQIVND, both from the germline V gene (reference sequence). Between the V and J ends, shortened by 3 bases and 1 base respectively, the junction contains 6 bases. The CDR3 covers 13 residues, taking in both the cysteine and the phenylalanine. The CDR3 DNA has 39 bases and is translated from base 1.